A selection of T cell receptor beta chains follows, all from one sample in a study of T cells in Graves' hyperthyroidism and ophthalmopathy. One entry per CDR3 protein, called by TCRdb with MiXCR from the multiplex PCR reads. The sample includes about 360,000 distinct CDR3 sequences, 13% seen only once; the top ten take less than 25%. The sample comprised blood. Every receptor here comes from a man aged 30 to 39 with Graves' hyperthyroidism that later progressed to Graves' ophthalmopathy. The CDR3 runs from the conserved cysteine through the conserved F or W. The D gene is left open where the match is weak. The size entry is marked missing in some rows and otherwise reads once, few, many or a size class.

j_call v_call clone_size d_call cdr3_nt cdr3_aa
TRBJ1-5 TRBV5-1 many - TGCGCCAGCAGCTTGGGTTGGGTGGAGGGCGATCAGCCCCAGCATTTT CASSLGWVEGDQPQHF
TRBJ1-5 TRBV10-1 - - TGCGCCAGCATAGGGAGGCCTAAAGGGTATAATCAGCCCCAGCATTTT CASIGRPKGYNQPQHF
TRBJ1-2 TRBV9 - - TGTGCCAGCAGCCCCCGGACTGTTAACTATGGCTACACCTTC CASSPRTVNYGYTF
TRBJ2-4 TRBV20-1 - - TGCAGTGCTCATGGACGGGGACCCAAAAACATTCAGTACTTC CSAHGRGPKNIQYF
TRBJ1-2 TRBV7-9 - - TGTGCCAGCAGTTACGCCCAGGGGTACTATGGCTACACCTTC CASSYAQGYYGYTF
TRBJ2-1 TRBV20-1 many TRBD2 TGCAGTGCTAGAGCGACTAGCGGGGGCTACAATGAGCAGTTCTTC CSARATSGGYNEQFF
TRBJ1-6 TRBV6-1 - - TGTGCCAGCAGGGGGACGGAATTTTCACCCCTCCACTTT CASRGTEFSPLHF
TRBJ2-2 TRBV5-1 many - TGCGCCAGCAGCTCCGGTGACACCGGGGAGCTGTTTTTT CASSSGDTGELFF
TRBJ1-2 TRBV9 many TRBD1 TGTGCCAGCAGCGGGACAGGGGCCAACTATGGCTACACCTTC CASSGTGANYGYTF
TRBJ1-2 TRBV4-1 - - TGCGCCAGCAGCCAAGATGGGGCAGGAGCGTATGGCTACACCTTC CASSQDGAGAYGYTF
TRBJ2-5 TRBV12-3/TRBV12-4 many - TGTGCCAGCATGGAATCCATTCGAGAGACCCAGTACTTC CASMESIRETQYF
TRBJ2-7 TRBV20-1 many TRBD2 TGCAGTGCCGAGACTAGCGGCCCAGACGAGCAGTACTTC CSAETSGPDEQYF
TRBJ1-5 TRBV28 few - TGTGCCAGCACCTTACGGTCGGGTAGCAATCAGCCCCAGCATTTT CASTLRSGSNQPQHF
TRBJ2-3 TRBV4-1 - TRBD2 TGCGCCAGCAGCCCCCGAACTAGCGGCCCCGTAGATACGCAGTATTTT CASSPRTSGPVDTQYF
TRBJ1-6 TRBV5-1 - - TGCGCCAGCAGCTTGGAATCGGGGGGCACCAATTCACCCCTCCACTTT CASSLESGGTNSPLHF
TRBJ1-4 TRBV18 many - TGTGCCAGCTCACCACAGGGGCGGAATACTGAAAAACTGTTTTTT CASSPQGRNTEKLFF
TRBJ1-3 TRBV12-5 - - TGTGCTAGTGGCTCGGGTCTTTTCCTCTCTGGAAACACCATATATTTT CASGSGLFLSGNTIYF
TRBJ2-7 TRBV15 - TRBD1 TGTGCCATCAGCAAAAGGACAGGGCCCTACGAGCAGTACTTC CAISKRTGPYEQYF
TRBJ1-1 TRBV6-1 - - TGTGCCAGCAGTATCAGGAACACTGAAGCTTTCTTT CASSIRNTEAFF
TRBJ2-5 TRBV6-2/TRBV6-3 many TRBD1 TGTGCCAGCAGTTACGGGGATCGACAGGGTGTGTGGAAGACCCAGTACTTC CASSYGDRQGVWKTQYF
TRBJ2-5 TRBV11-2 many - TGTGCCAGCAGCTACCTCCGACCCCGGGCCCTCCAAGAGACCCAGTACTTC CASSYLRPRALQETQYF
TRBJ2-7 TRBV2 many - TGTGCCAGCAGTGCTGGGTACAGCAAACACTACGAGCAGTACTTC CASSAGYSKHYEQYF
TRBJ2-7 TRBV20-1 - TRBD1 TGCAGTGCGAGACAGGGAAACTACGAGCAGTACTTC CSARQGNYEQYF
TRBJ1-2 TRBV30 many - TGTGCCGGATACAGGGACTTAGGCTACACCTTC CAGYRDLGYTF
TRBJ2-1 TRBV7-8 many - TGTGCCAGCAGCGGACAGTCGAGCTCCTACAATGAGCAGTTCTTC CASSGQSSSYNEQFF
TRBJ1-6 TRBV7-9 - - TGTGCCAGCAGCTCCGCTTTGAGACACCGGGACGGATTTTATAATTCACCCCTCCACTTT CASSSALRHRDGFYNSPLHF
TRBJ2-2 TRBV7-3 - TRBD1 TGTGCCAGCAGCCCCCAGACAGGGCCCCTAACCGGGGAGCTGTTTTTT CASSPQTGPLTGELFF
TRBJ2-2 TRBV7-7 few TRBD1 TGTGCTAGCAGCACCCGGACAGGTGGCGGGGAGCTGTTTTTT CASSTRTGGGELFF
TRBJ1-1 TRBV20-1 many - TGCAGTGCTAGGGACACCAGCTTAGCGGTGAACACTGAAGCTTTCTTT CSARDTSLAVNTEAFF
TRBJ2-1 TRBV24-1 many - TGTGCCACGGAGTCGTACAATGAGCAGTTCTTC CATESYNEQFF
TRBJ1-3 TRBV28 many - TGTGCCAGCAGTTTAGGTGCTACCTTCTCTGGAAACACCATATATTTT CASSLGATFSGNTIYF
TRBJ2-1 TRBV24-1 few TRBD2 TGTGCCACCAGTGATCCCGGGACTAGCGCGAACAATGAGCAGTTCTTC CATSDPGTSANNEQFF
TRBJ1-6 TRBV13 - - TGTGCCAGCACGGACTATAATTCACCCCTCCACTTT CASTDYNSPLHF
TRBJ1-5 TRBV19 many TRBD1 TGTGCCAGTAGTATAGGGGACAGGGGTTATAGCAATCAGCCCCAGCATTTT CASSIGDRGYSNQPQHF
TRBJ2-5 TRBV28 many - TGTGCCAGCAGATCTACCGGGCCGAAAGATCGAATCGGGACCCAGTACTTC CASRSTGPKDRIGTQYF
TRBJ1-2 TRBV19 - - TGTGCCAGTAGTACCCCGGGCGGAGGGTCCTATGGCTACACCTTC CASSTPGGGSYGYTF
TRBJ1-2 TRBV20-1 many - TGCAGTGCTAGATCGTCAGGGGCTCATGGCTACACCTTC CSARSSGAHGYTF
TRBJ2-2 TRBV20-1 - - TGCAGTGCTAGAGATACCCCAGGGGGGGGCGGAACCGGGGAGCTGTTTTTT CSARDTPGGGGTGELFF
TRBJ2-7 TRBV15 few - TGTGCCACCAGCAGAGAGGGGGTAGGCTACGAGCAGTACTTC CATSREGVGYEQYF
TRBJ1-1 TRBV7-9 many - TGTGCCAGCAGCTTAGCGCAGATGAAGAACACTGAAGCTTTCTTT CASSLAQMKNTEAFF
TRBJ2-2 TRBV9 - - TGTGCCAGCAGCGGACTAAAGGGGGGGGCGATCAACACCGGGGAGCTGTTTTTT CASSGLKGGAINTGELFF